This is a list of T cell receptor beta chains from one sample in a study of shared T cell receptors in the human thymus. Method: immunoSEQ multiplex PCR; TCRdb's copy keeps in-frame clones and lacks some. Here the sample spans hundreds of thousands of clones, over 75% being singletons. This sample was also put to use in a study of human thymus T cells.

Sequencing used thymocytes. Source of these receptors: a boy under three years old with a congenital heart defect. CDR3s include the opening cysteine and the closing phenylalanine or tryptophan. The D gene is left open where the match is weak. Clone sizes are given selectively: once, few, many, or a class where the clone is expanded.

v_call,j_call,d_call,clone_size,cdr3_nt,cdr3_aa
TRBV4-1,TRBJ2-1,.,.,TGCGCCAGCAGCCAAGATCGGCGGGAAGAATACAATGAGCAGTTCTTC,CASSQDRREEYNEQFF
TRBV9,TRBJ2-7,TRBD2,.,TGTGCCAGCAGCCCTAGCGGGGATAGCTCCTACGAGCAGTACTTC,CASSPSGDSSYEQYF
TRBV19,TRBJ2-7,TRBD1,.,TGTGCCAGTAGTCCCGGGACAGGGAAATTAATCGAGCAGTACTTC,CASSPGTGKLIEQYF
TRBV11-2,TRBJ2-3,TRBD1,.,TGTGCCAGCAGCCAAGGGGGCCCAGATACGCAGTATTTT,CASSQGGPDTQYF
TRBV7-6,TRBJ2-7,TRBD1,.,TGTGCCAGCAGCCCCCCCCGGGGACAGGGTTCCTACGAGCAGTACTTC,CASSPPRGQGSYEQYF
TRBV7-2,TRBJ2-7,TRBD1,.,TGTGCCAGCAGCCCACAGAGGACAGGGTTCTACGAGCAGTACTTC,CASSPQRTGFYEQYF
TRBV10-3,TRBJ2-1,.,few,TGTGCCATCAGTGAGTCGAAAGGAGGGGTGGAGTTCTTC,CAISESKGGVEFF
TRBV4-2,TRBJ2-5,TRBD2,.,TGTGCCAGCAGCCAAGATCTACTTAGCGGGAGGGGAGAGACCCAGTACTTC,CASSQDLLSGRGETQYF
TRBV27,TRBJ2-2,TRBD1,.,TGTGCCAGCAGTCCTGGACAGGGTAGGAACACCGGGGAGCTGTTTTTT,CASSPGQGRNTGELFF
TRBV19,TRBJ1-2,TRBD1,.,TGTGCCAGTAGTTCTAGGGGGACAGTGGAATCTCGACAAAACTATGGCTACACCTTC,CASSSRGTVESRQNYGYTF
TRBV7-2,TRBJ2-1,.,.,TGTGCCAGCAGCAATAATTCCGGGGAGGCTAAGGCCTTTTACAATGAGCAGTTCTTC,CASSNNSGEAKAFYNEQFF
TRBV4-3,TRBJ2-1,.,.,TGCGCCAGCAGTGCTCAAAAGGGCCCCCCGGGGAGCCAGTTCTTC,CASSAQKGPPGSQFF
TRBV4-3,TRBJ2-1,TRBD2,.,TGCGCCAGCAGCCTTACTAGCGGGAACTCCTACAATGAGCAGTTCTTC,CASSLTSGNSYNEQFF
TRBV9,TRBJ2-3,TRBD1,.,TGTGCCAGCAGCGTCCACAGGGGGCGTTCGGAAACAGATACGCAGTATTTT,CASSVHRGRSETDTQYF
TRBV27,TRBJ2-7,TRBD1,.,TGTGCCAGCAGTTCCCGGCCGGGACAGGGGGCGACTGGCTCCTACGAGCAGTACTTC,CASSSRPGQGATGSYEQYF
TRBV28,TRBJ2-1,.,.,TGTGCCAGCAGTCCTGGGGCTATTAAAAACCTCTACAATGAGCAGTTCTTC,CASSPGAIKNLYNEQFF
TRBV7-9,TRBJ2-7,.,.,TGTGCCAGCAGCCATGACACCTACTACGAGCAGTACTTC,CASSHDTYYEQYF
TRBV23-1,TRBJ2-7,.,.,TGCGCCAGCAGTGGAGGCAGAAACAGATTCTACGAGCAGTACTTC,CASSGGRNRFYEQYF
TRBV2,TRBJ2-3,.,.,TGTGCCAGCAGTGAAGAATCCAGCTCGCCGGGAGATACGCAGTATTTT,CASSEESSSPGDTQYF
TRBV6-6,TRBJ1-4,TRBD1,.,TGTGCCAGCAGTTATGACAGGGGGAATGAAAAACTGTTTTTT,CASSYDRGNEKLFF
TRBV4-3,TRBJ1-2,TRBD1,.,TGCGCCAGCAGCCATCACAGGGGAGGCAACTATGGCTACACCTTC,CASSHHRGGNYGYTF
TRBV5-1,TRBJ1-2,.,.,TGCGCCAGCAGCTTGGAAGACTCATCTACGGATAGCTATGGCTACACCTTC,CASSLEDSSTDSYGYTF
TRBV5-4,TRBJ1-3,.,.,TGTGCCAGCAGCGCCGGGGGTGGAGCTGGAAACACCATATATTTT,CASSAGGGAGNTIYF
TRBV7-2,TRBJ1-2,.,once,TGTGCCAGCAGTAACGGGTGTGACTTGACTTCCTATGGCTACACCTTC,CASSNGCDLTSYGYTF
TRBV7-9,TRBJ2-4,TRBD1,.,TGTGCCAGCAGCTCAGGGGGACAGGGGGCTGCAGACATTCAGTACTTC,CASSSGGQGAADIQYF
TRBV4-1,TRBJ2-4,.,.,TGCGCCAGCAGCCCAACAGCTGACCTAGCCAAAAACATTCAGTACTTC,CASSPTADLAKNIQYF
TRBV6-5,TRBJ1-2,.,few,TGTGCCAGCAGTTACTCGGGCTCAGGGATTGGGTATGGCTACACCTTC,CASSYSGSGIGYGYTF
TRBV7-8,TRBJ2-1,TRBD1,.,TGTGCCAGCAGCCAACTGACAGGGAATCTGCTAAATGAGCAGTTCTTC,CASSQLTGNLLNEQFF